Given below is one T cell receptor (beta chain) in context. This entry comes from a study of T cells expressing NK-cell markers. The CDR3 is made up of 12 amino acids. CDR1 and CDR2 from the germline V gene are LGHDT and YNNKEL (reference sequence). From its re-call of the 5' RACE reads, TCRdb lists each CDR3 protein once, without DNA. The sample includes over 250,000 distinct CDR3 sequences. J is TRBJ2-7 and V is TRBV3-1; the D call of TRBD1 rests on TCRdb alone, since no DNA is present to check it. The source of this sequence is a woman between 18 and 75 years old in good health. Material: blood T cells: a sorted CD56 or NKG2C T cell subset, CD4+ or CD8+ T cells, or bulk PBMC T cells (not recorded which). The CDR3 loop reads CASSTTGFEQYF.